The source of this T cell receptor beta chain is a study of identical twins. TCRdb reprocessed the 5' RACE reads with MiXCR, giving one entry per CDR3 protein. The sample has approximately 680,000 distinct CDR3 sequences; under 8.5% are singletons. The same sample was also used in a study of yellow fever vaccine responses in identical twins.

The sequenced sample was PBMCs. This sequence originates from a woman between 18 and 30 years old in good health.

The DNA for the CDR3 is TGTGCCAGCAGTTACTCGATAGCGGGAACCATAGACAATGAGCAGTTCTTC. Translation gives CASSYSIAGTIDNEQFF. The J gene is TRBJ2-1, the V gene TRBV6-2 or TRBV6-3, with TRBD2 identical over 8 bases. The CDR3 sequence is 17 residues long. J was trimmed by 5 bases and V by 0 bases; bases with no gene match: 9. Germline-derived CDR1 and CDR2 are MNHEY and SVGEGT.